This T cell receptor beta chain is drawn from a study of shared clonotypes between healthy human individuals. The healthy adult donors were HIV-negative and reported no recent acute infections or vaccinations. Into CD45RA+ naive and CD45RA-negative memory subsets, the CD4+ cells were split. About this clone: Its specificity is not known.

The protocol was immunoSEQ multiplex PCR, while the TCRdb copy is restricted to in-frame clones and leaves out a portion. The sample shows hundreds of thousands of clones, more than 95% of them seen only once. Regarding the study as a whole: Investigators expected sequencing depth to affect clonotype sharing among donors. Clonotypes which were not shared had lower generation probabilities than clonotypes that all four donors shared.

This sequence originates from a woman aged 25 to 39 in good health. Sequencing used naive CD4+ T cells sorted from blood. Subset described: CD45RA+ positively selected.

CDR3: CASSPGLAGAETQYF. CDR3 sequence (DNA): TGTGCCAGCAGCCCCGGACTAGCGGGAGCCGAGACCCAGTACTTC. This chain uses TRBV7-8 with TRBJ2-5; 13 nucleotides agree with TRBD2. The CDR3 consists of 15 residues. Trimming removed 5 bases from V and 5 bases from J; junction bases left unmatched: 5. Germline CDR1 SGHVS, CDR2 FQNEAQ.